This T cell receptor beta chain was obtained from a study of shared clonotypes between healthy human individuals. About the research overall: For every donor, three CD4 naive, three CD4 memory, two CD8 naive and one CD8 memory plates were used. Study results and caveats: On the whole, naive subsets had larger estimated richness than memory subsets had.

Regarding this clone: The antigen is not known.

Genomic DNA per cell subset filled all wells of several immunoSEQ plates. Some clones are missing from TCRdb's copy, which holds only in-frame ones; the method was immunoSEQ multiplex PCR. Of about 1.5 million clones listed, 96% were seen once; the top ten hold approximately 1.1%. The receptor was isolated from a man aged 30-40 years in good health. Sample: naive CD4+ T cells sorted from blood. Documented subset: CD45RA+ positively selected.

CDR3 DNA sequence: TGCGCCAGCAGCCAAGTTCCGGGGGCGCTTAACTATGGCTACACCTTC. Protein: CASSQVPGALNYGYTF. The rearrangement joins TRBV4-1 to TRBJ1-2; possibly TRBD1 for D (6 bases). There are 16 residues in the CDR3. The V end lost 1 base, the J end lost 1 base, and 13 bases lay between the germline ends. Looked up from germline, CDR1 is MGHRA and CDR2 is YSYEKL.